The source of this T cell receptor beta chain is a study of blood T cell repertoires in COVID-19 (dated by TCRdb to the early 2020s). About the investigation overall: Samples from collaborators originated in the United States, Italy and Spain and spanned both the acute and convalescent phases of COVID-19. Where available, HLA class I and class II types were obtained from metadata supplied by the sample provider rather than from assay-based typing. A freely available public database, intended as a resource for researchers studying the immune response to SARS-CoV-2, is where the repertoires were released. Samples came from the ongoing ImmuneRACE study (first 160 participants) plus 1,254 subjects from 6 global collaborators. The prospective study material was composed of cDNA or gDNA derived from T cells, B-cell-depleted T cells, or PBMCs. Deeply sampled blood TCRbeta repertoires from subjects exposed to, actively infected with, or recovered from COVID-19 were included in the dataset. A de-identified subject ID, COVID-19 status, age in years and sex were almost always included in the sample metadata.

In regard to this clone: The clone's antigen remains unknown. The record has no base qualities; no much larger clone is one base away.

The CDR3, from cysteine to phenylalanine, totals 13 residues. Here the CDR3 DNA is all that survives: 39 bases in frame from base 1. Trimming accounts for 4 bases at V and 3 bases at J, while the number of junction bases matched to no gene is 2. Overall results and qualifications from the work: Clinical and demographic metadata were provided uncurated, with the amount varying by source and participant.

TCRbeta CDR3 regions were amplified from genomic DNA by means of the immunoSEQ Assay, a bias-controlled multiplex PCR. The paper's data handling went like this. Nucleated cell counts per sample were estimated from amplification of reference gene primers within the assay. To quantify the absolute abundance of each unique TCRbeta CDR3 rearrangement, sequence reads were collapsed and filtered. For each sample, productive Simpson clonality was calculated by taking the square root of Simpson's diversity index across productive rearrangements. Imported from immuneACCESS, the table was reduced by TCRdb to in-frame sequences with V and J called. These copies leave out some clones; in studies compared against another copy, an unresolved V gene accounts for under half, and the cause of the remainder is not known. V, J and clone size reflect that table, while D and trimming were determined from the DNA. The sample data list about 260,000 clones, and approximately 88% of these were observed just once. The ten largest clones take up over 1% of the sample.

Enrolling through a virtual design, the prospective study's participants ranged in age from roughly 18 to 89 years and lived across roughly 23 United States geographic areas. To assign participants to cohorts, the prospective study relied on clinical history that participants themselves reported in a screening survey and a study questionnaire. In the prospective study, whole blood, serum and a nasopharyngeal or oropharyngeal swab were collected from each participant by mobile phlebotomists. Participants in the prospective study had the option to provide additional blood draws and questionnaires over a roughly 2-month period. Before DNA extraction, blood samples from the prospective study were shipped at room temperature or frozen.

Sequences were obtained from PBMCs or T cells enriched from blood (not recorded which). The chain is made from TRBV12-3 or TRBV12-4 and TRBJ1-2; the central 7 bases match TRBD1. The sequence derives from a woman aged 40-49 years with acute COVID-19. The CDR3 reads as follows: CASSYRGDYGYTF. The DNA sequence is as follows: TGTGCCAGCAGTTACAGGGGTGACTATGGCTACACCTTC.